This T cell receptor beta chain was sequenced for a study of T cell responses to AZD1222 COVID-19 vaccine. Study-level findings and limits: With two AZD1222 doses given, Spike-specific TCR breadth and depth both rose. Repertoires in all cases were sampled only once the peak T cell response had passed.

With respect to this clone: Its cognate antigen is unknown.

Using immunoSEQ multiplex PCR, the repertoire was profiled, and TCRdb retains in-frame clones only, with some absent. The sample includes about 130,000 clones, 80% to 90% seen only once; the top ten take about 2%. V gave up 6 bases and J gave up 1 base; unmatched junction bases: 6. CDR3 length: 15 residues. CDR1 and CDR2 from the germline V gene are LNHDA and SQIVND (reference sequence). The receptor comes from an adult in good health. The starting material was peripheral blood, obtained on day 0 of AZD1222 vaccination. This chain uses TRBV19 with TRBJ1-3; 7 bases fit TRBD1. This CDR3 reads CASRSSGGSGNTIYF. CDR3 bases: TGTGCCAGTAGGAGCTCAGGGGGATCTGGAAACACCATATATTTT.